This T cell receptor (beta chain) was sequenced in a study of cytomegalovirus exposure and HLA in healthy donors. Trimming stripped 5 bases from V and 3 bases from J, with 10 bases between. This CDR3 has 13 amino acids. The germline V gene encodes CDR1 KGHSH and CDR2 LQKENI. Vbeta (60) and Jbeta (13) primers were used in the PCR. This table comes from immunoSEQ multiplex PCR, and its TCRdb copy is limited to in-frame clones, with some not included. The data contain 90,000 or so clones, 60% to 80% of them singletons. Study results and caveats: In a later analysis, fewer than 20,000 TCR beta sequences were associated with HLA alleles at 0.05 false discovery rate. 87-base-pair reads could not separate some V segments, including TRBV6-2 and TRBV6-3. It is likely that the observed cluster of highly shared sequence variants was a sequencing artifact. A missense DCLRE1C variant was associated with V- and J-gene trimming of TCR beta chains in a later analysis, and an independent cohort replicated the association.

This clone showed up just a few times. What it recognizes is unknown. Sequencing was performed on PBMCs. The receptor comes from a female donor in good health and CMV-seronegative. The chain combines TRBV18 with TRBJ1-1; no clear D. The CDR3: CASSADLDTEAFF. CDR3 bases: TGTGCCAGCTCAGCGGATCTGGACACTGAAGCTTTCTTT.